Listed below are T cell receptor beta chains from one sample, sequenced in a study of blood T cell repertoires in COVID-19. Libraries were prepared by immunoSEQ multiplex PCR; TCRdb keeps only in-frame clonotypes and omits some of them. This repertoire shows about 250,000 clones, approximately 85% found once; its top ten account for roughly 0.87%. Sequencing input: peripheral blood. The source is a human donor with COVID-19, enrolled during active disease. The donor label of this sample is uncertain. The CDR3 runs from the conserved cysteine through the conserved F or W. Fields, in order: V gene, J gene, D gene, clone size, CDR3 protein, CDR3 DNA. The D gene is left open where the match is weak. Not every row has a clone size; where given, it reads once, few, many or a size class.

v_gene: TRBV7-9
j_gene: TRBJ1-3
d_gene: NA
abundance: NA
CDR3aa: CASSFLESGNTIYF
CDR3nt: TGTGCCAGCAGCTTCTTGGAGTCTGGAAACACCATATATTTT

v_gene: TRBV5-1
j_gene: TRBJ1-2
d_gene: TRBD1
abundance: once
CDR3aa: CASSFGTGGDGYTF
CDR3nt: TGCGCCAGCAGCTTCGGGACAGGGGGCGATGGCTACACCTTC

v_gene: TRBV10-3
j_gene: TRBJ2-6
d_gene: NA
abundance: NA
CDR3aa: CAISDGGNSGANVLTF
CDR3nt: TGTGCCATCAGTGATGGGGGGAACTCTGGGGCCAACGTCCTGACTTTC

v_gene: TRBV28
j_gene: TRBJ1-4
d_gene: NA
abundance: NA
CDR3aa: CASSFLGVQLVKLFF
CDR3nt: TGTGCCAGCAGTTTTCTTGGAGTCCAATTGGTAAAACTGTTTTTT

v_gene: TRBV5-6
j_gene: TRBJ1-2
d_gene: NA
abundance: once
CDR3aa: CASSFQQGFNYGYTF
CDR3nt: TGTGCCAGCAGCTTTCAGCAGGGATTCAACTATGGCTACACCTTC

v_gene: TRBV10-2
j_gene: TRBJ2-1
d_gene: TRBD2
abundance: NA
CDR3aa: CASRTITSGSGNEQFF
CDR3nt: TGCGCCAGCAGGACTATCACTAGCGGGAGTGGAAATGAGCAGTTCTTC

v_gene: TRBV30
j_gene: TRBJ1-1
d_gene: NA
abundance: few
CDR3aa: CAWSPGQTDFF
CDR3nt: TGTGCCTGGAGTCCCGGACAGACGGATTTCTTT

v_gene: TRBV27
j_gene: TRBJ1-1
d_gene: NA
abundance: NA
CDR3aa: CASSSLEGNTEAFF
CDR3nt: TGTGCCAGCAGTTCCTTGGAGGGGAACACTGAAGCTTTCTTT

v_gene: TRBV4-1
j_gene: TRBJ1-1
d_gene: NA
abundance: NA
CDR3aa: CASSQGRVRGTEAFF
CDR3nt: TGCGCCAGCAGCCAAGGCAGAGTGCGGGGAACTGAAGCTTTCTTT

v_gene: TRBV11-2
j_gene: TRBJ2-1
d_gene: TRBD2
abundance: NA
CDR3aa: CASSLDRSGGWDEQFF
CDR3nt: TGTGCCAGCAGCTTAGATCGATCGGGAGGGTGGGATGAGCAGTTCTTC

v_gene: TRBV6-5
j_gene: TRBJ2-7
d_gene: NA
abundance: NA
CDR3aa: CASSYLPEGVADEQYF
CDR3nt: TGTGCCAGCAGTTACCTCCCGGAGGGAGTTGCTGACGAGCAGTACTTC

v_gene: TRBV19
j_gene: TRBJ2-7
d_gene: TRBD1
abundance: NA
CDR3aa: CASSIAGGVDSYEQYF
CDR3nt: TGTGCCAGTAGTATAGCAGGGGGAGTTGACTCCTACGAGCAGTACTTC

v_gene: TRBV7-8
j_gene: TRBJ1-1
d_gene: NA
abundance: NA
CDR3aa: CASSLGRVRTEAFF
CDR3nt: TGTGCCAGCAGCTTAGGCAGGGTCCGGACTGAAGCTTTCTTT

v_gene: TRBV6-5
j_gene: TRBJ1-2
d_gene: NA
abundance: NA
CDR3aa: CASSRTVYGYTF
CDR3nt: TGTGCCAGCAGTCGGACAGTCTATGGCTACACCTTC

v_gene: TRBV5-1
j_gene: TRBJ1-4
d_gene: NA
abundance: NA
CDR3aa: CASSGGQYYEKLFF
CDR3nt: TGCGCCAGCAGCGGAGGACAGTACTATGAAAAACTGTTTTTT

v_gene: TRBV7-2
j_gene: TRBJ1-6
d_gene: NA
abundance: NA
CDR3aa: CASSWGEGGSPLHF
CDR3nt: TGTGCCAGCAGCTGGGGGGAGGGAGGCTCACCCCTCCACTTT

v_gene: TRBV6-1
j_gene: TRBJ2-3
d_gene: NA
abundance: few
CDR3aa: CASSDPGKSSTDTQYF
CDR3nt: TGTGCCAGCAGTGATCCGGGGAAATCTAGCACAGATACGCAGTATTTT

v_gene: TRBV19
j_gene: TRBJ1-6
d_gene: TRBD1
abundance: NA
CDR3aa: CASSIEGTGGLSPLHF
CDR3nt: TGTGCCAGTAGTATAGAGGGGACAGGAGGACTTTCACCCCTCCACTTT

v_gene: TRBV7-9
j_gene: TRBJ2-1
d_gene: NA
abundance: NA
CDR3aa: CASSLGSVSYNEQFF
CDR3nt: TGTGCCAGCAGCTTAGGGTCGGTATCCTACAATGAGCAGTTCTTC

v_gene: TRBV5-6
j_gene: TRBJ2-7
d_gene: TRBD2
abundance: NA
CDR3aa: CASSAELAGRTYEQYF
CDR3nt: TGTGCCAGCAGCGCAGAACTAGCGGGAAGGACCTACGAGCAGTACTTC

v_gene: TRBV5-6
j_gene: TRBJ1-6
d_gene: NA
abundance: NA
CDR3aa: CASSLSGTGSSPLHF
CDR3nt: TGTGCCAGCAGCTTGTCGGGAACCGGGAGTTCACCCCTCCACTTT

v_gene: TRBV20-1
j_gene: TRBJ2-1
d_gene: NA
abundance: few
CDR3aa: CSARVIAEQFF
CDR3nt: TGCAGTGCTAGAGTAATAGCGGAGCAGTTCTTC

v_gene: TRBV7-2
j_gene: TRBJ1-2
d_gene: TRBD1
abundance: NA
CDR3aa: CASSLGTGVGYTF
CDR3nt: TGTGCCAGCAGCTTAGGTACAGGGGTCGGCTACACCTTC

v_gene: TRBV2
j_gene: TRBJ1-2
d_gene: NA
abundance: NA
CDR3aa: CASISEDTNYGYTF
CDR3nt: TGTGCCAGCATTTCTGAGGATACCAACTATGGCTACACCTTC

v_gene: TRBV30
j_gene: TRBJ1-4
d_gene: NA
abundance: NA
CDR3aa: CAWSAPGEKLFF
CDR3nt: TGTGCCTGGTCCGCCCCGGGGGAAAAACTGTTTTTT

v_gene: TRBV28
j_gene: TRBJ1-1
d_gene: NA
abundance: NA
CDR3aa: CASSLIKEGGTEAFF
CDR3nt: TGTGCCAGCAGCCTTATAAAGGAGGGAGGGACTGAAGCTTTCTTT

v_gene: TRBV5-1
j_gene: TRBJ1-6
d_gene: NA
abundance: NA
CDR3aa: CASSLYGDNSPLHF
CDR3nt: TGCGCCAGCAGCTTGTATGGAGATAATTCACCCCTCCACTTT

v_gene: TRBV27
j_gene: TRBJ2-1
d_gene: NA
abundance: NA
CDR3aa: CASSGRPSSYNEQFF
CDR3nt: TGTGCCAGCAGTGGCAGGCCGAGCTCCTACAATGAGCAGTTCTTC

v_gene: TRBV19
j_gene: TRBJ2-5
d_gene: TRBD2
abundance: once
CDR3aa: CASRSGASGGKETQYF
CDR3nt: TGTGCCAGTAGATCGGGGGCTAGCGGGGGGAAAGAGACCCAGTACTTC

v_gene: TRBV7-2
j_gene: TRBJ2-2
d_gene: TRBD1
abundance: NA
CDR3aa: CASSLASPGTGTGELFF
CDR3nt: TGTGCCAGCAGCTTAGCATCCCCCGGGACAGGGACCGGGGAGCTGTTTTTT

v_gene: TRBV24-1
j_gene: TRBJ2-1
d_gene: NA
abundance: NA
CDR3aa: CATSEGGRVYNEQFF
CDR3nt: TGTGCCACCAGTGAAGGCGGTCGGGTGTACAATGAGCAGTTCTTC

v_gene: TRBV27
j_gene: TRBJ2-5
d_gene: NA
abundance: NA
CDR3aa: CASSSSNMPGETQYF
CDR3nt: TGTGCCAGCAGTTCCTCCAACATGCCTGGAGAGACCCAGTACTTC

v_gene: TRBV28
j_gene: TRBJ2-1
d_gene: NA
abundance: once
CDR3aa: CAIRPRTLYNEQFF
CDR3nt: TGTGCCATCCGCCCTAGGACATTGTACAATGAGCAGTTCTTC

v_gene: TRBV28
j_gene: TRBJ1-1
d_gene: TRBD1
abundance: NA
CDR3aa: CASSLSEGAGTEAFF
CDR3nt: TGTGCCAGCAGTTTATCTGAGGGGGCTGGGACTGAAGCTTTCTTT

v_gene: TRBV6-6
j_gene: TRBJ2-5
d_gene: NA
abundance: once
CDR3aa: CASSSSAIQETQYF
CDR3nt: TGTGCCAGCAGTTCTAGCGCCATCCAAGAGACCCAGTACTTC

v_gene: TRBV5-5
j_gene: TRBJ1-6
d_gene: NA
abundance: NA
CDR3aa: CASSLVTAGNSPLHF
CDR3nt: TGTGCCAGCAGCTTGGTGACGGCGGGCAATTCACCCCTCCACTTT